Listed here are 3 T cell receptor beta chains from one sample, sequenced in a study of cytomegalovirus exposure and HLA in healthy donors. The PCR used 60 Vbeta and 13 Jbeta primers. The method was immunoSEQ multiplex PCR; TCRdb's version includes in-frame clones alone and lacks a portion of them. The sample totals about 200,000 clones; its top ten clones hold around 0.74%. Sequences were obtained from PBMCs. These receptors all come from a boy younger than 18 in good health and CMV-seronegative.

V and J are TRBV5-5 and TRBJ1-1; no definite D call. V shed 2 bases and J shed 5 bases, with 10 bases lying between them. This CDR3 is built from 13 residues. Germline CDR1 and CDR2: SGHKS and YYEKEE (reference sequence). The CDR3 is CASSFAGGTEAFF. The DNA for the CDR3 is TGTGCCAGCAGCTTCGCCGGAGGAACTGAAGCTTTCTTT.

The rearrangement uses TRBV18 and TRBJ1-1; D gene ambiguous. CDR1 is KGHSH, CDR2 LQKENI, per germline. V was pared by 4 bases and J by 7 bases, with 7 bases between. This CDR3 spans 11 amino acids. CDR3 bases: TGTGCCAGCTCACTTCACAGTGAAGCTTTCTTT. It codes for CASSLHSEAFF.

This chain links TRBV30 with TRBJ2-1, with 9 bases that match TRBD1. This CDR3 is built from 16 residues. Germline assignment: CDR1 GTSNPN and CDR2 SVGIG (reference sequence). With V trimmed by 1 base and J by 5 bases, 9 bases remained unmatched. DNA of the CDR3: TGTGCCTGGAGTGGTTTTCGGACAGGGGAGCACAATGAGCAGTTCTTC. It specifies CAWSGFRTGEHNEQFF.